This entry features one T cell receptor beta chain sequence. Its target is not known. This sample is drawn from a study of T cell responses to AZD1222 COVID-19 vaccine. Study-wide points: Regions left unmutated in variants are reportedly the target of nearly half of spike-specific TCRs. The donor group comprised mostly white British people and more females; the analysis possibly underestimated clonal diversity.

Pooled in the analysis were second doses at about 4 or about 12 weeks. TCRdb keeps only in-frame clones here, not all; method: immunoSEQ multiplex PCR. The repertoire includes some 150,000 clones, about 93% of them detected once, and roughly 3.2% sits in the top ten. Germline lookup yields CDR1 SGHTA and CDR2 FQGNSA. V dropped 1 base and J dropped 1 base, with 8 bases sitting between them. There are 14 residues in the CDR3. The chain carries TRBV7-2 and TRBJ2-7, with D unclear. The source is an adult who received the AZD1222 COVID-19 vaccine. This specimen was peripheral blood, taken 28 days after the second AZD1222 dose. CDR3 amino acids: CASSLVSGSYEQYF. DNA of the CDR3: TGTGCCAGCAGCTTAGTGTCAGGTTCCTACGAGCAGTACTTC. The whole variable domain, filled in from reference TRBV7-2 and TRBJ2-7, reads GAGVSQSPSNKVTEKGKDVELRCDPISGHTALYWYRQSLGQGLEFLIYFQGNSAPDKSGLPSDRFSAERTGGSVSTLTIQRTQQEDSAVYLCASSLVSGSYEQYFGPGTRLTVT.